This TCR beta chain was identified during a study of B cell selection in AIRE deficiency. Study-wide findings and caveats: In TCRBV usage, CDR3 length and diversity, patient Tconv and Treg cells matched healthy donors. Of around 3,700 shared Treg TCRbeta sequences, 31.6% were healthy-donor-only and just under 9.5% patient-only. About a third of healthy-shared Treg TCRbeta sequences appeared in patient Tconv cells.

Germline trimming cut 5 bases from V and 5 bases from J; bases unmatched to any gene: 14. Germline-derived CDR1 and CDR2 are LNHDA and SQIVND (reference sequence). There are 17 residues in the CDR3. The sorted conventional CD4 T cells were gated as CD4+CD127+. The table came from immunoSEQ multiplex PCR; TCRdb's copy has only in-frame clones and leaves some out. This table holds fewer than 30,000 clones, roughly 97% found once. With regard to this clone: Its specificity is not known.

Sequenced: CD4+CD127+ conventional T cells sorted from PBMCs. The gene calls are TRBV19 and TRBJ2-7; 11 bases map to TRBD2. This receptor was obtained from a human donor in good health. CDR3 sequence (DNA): TGTGCCAGTAGTGCCCTAACTAGCGGGAGAGGGCGCGACGAGCAGTACTTC. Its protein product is CASSALTSGRGRDEQYF.